These 21 T cell receptor beta chains were all obtained from the same sample, sequenced in a study of blood T cells in healthy people across ages. PCR was performed a second time for roughly 7 to 12 cycles using a sample-barcoded 5' primer and a J-beta primer mix. TCRdb re-called the 5' RACE reads with MiXCR, one entry per CDR3 protein. The sample has about 1.4 million distinct CDR3 sequences, approximately 60% seen once. The sample taken for sequencing was blood. The receptor set was obtained from a man younger than 30 in good health.

This clonotype has more than one count but fewer than ten. In DNA form, the CDR3 reads TGTGCCAGCAGCTTAGCCGGATACGGGGAGCTGTTTTTT. This codes for CASSLAGYGELFF. The chain is built from TRBV7-2 and TRBJ2-2; D call uncertain. The CDR3 runs to 13 residues. Germline assignment: CDR1 SGHTA and CDR2 FQGNSA. V was pared by 0 bases and J by 7 bases, with 6 bases between.

The V gene is TRBV5-6, the J gene TRBJ2-7, with D possibly being TRBD2 (6 bases). The closer fit of TRBJ2-5 to the DNA end suggests the J call may be wrong. This CDR3 spans 15 amino acids. Germline-derived CDR1 and CDR2 are SGHDT and YYEEEE. CDR3 DNA sequence: TGTGCCAGCAGCTTTCGAGTCGCAGGGAGGGAGACCCAGTACTTC. It encodes CASSFRVAGRETQYF.

This clonotype has just a few counts. The CDR3 DNA follows: TGTGCCAGCTCACTGGTGTTATGGCCAACTAATGAAAAACTGTTTTTT. Its translation is CASSLVLWPTNEKLFF. J is TRBJ1-4 and V is TRBV12-3 or TRBV12-4; D gene unclear. Trimming stripped 8 bases from V and 0 bases from J, with 16 bases between. The CDR3 loop spans 16 amino acids.

The chain carries TRBV10-3 and TRBJ2-6; 8 bases line up with TRBD2. CDR1 ENHRY and CDR2 SYGVKD come from the germline V gene. V gave up 2 bases and J gave up 1 base; unmatched junction bases: 1. CDR3 length equals 16 residues. In DNA form, the CDR3 reads TGTGCCATCAGTGAGCGGGAGGGATCTGGGGCCAACGTCCTGACTTTC. This sequence encodes CAISEREGSGANVLTF.

This rearrangement joins TRBV2 to TRBJ1-5, with a tentative D call TRBD1 (5 bases). The germline V gene has CDR1 SNHLY and CDR2 FYNNEI. This CDR3 region has 15 residues. V dropped 6 bases and J dropped 4 bases, with 16 bases sitting between them. This CDR3 reads CASSRGGGRNQPQHF. DNA of the CDR3: TGTGCCAGCAGCCGCGGGGGAGGAAGGAATCAGCCCCAGCATTTT. Full variable domain (outside the CDR3, taken from reference TRBV2 and TRBJ1-5): EPEVTQTPSHQVTQMGQEVILRCVPISNHLYFYWYRQILGQKVEFLVSFYNNEISEKSEIFDDQFSVERPDGSNFTLKIRSTKLEDSAMYFCASSRGGGRNQPQHFGDGTRLSIL.

The chain links TRBV20-1 to TRBJ1-2, with D unresolved. The CDR3 spans 15 residues. Germline V gives CDR1 DFQATT, CDR2 SNEGSKA (reference sequence). V was shortened by 0 bases and J by 0 bases, with 11 bases between the two germline ends. In DNA, the CDR3 is TGCAGTGCTAGAGATACCCCGAGCTCTAACTATGGCTACACCTTC. Its translation: CSARDTPSSNYGYTF.

This clonotype has only a few counts. This chain joins TRBV3-1 and TRBJ2-7; no clear D. The germline gives CDR1 LGHDT, CDR2 YNNKEL (reference sequence). V was cut by 3 bases and J by 1 base, with 7 bases left in between. This CDR3 spans 13 amino acids. Here the CDR3 DNA reads TGTGCCAGCAGCCACGGGTTGTCCTACGAGCAGTACTTC. Translated: CASSHGLSYEQYF.

The V gene is TRBV6-6, the J gene TRBJ2-2, with D unresolved. The V and J ends lost 6 bases and 10 bases respectively, with 18 bases between them. The CDR3 sequence is 14 residues long. Germline V gene lookup returns CDR1 MNHNY and CDR2 SVGAGI (reference sequence). In DNA form, the CDR3 reads TGTGCCAGCAGCTACGCCGATTCCCTCTTGGAGCTGTTTTTT. Protein sequence: CASSYADSLLELFF.

This clonotype was seen more than once but under ten times. The V and J genes are TRBV27 and TRBJ1-1; D gene uncertain. Germline assignment: CDR1 MNHEY and CDR2 SMNVEV (reference sequence). V gave up 5 bases and J gave up 0 bases, with 7 bases separating them. CDR3 length: 13 amino acids. The CDR3 DNA sequence: TGTGCCAGCAGTAAGGGAATGAACACTGAAGCTTTCTTT. Its protein is CASSKGMNTEAFF.

The rearrangement uses TRBV9 and TRBJ1-5; D might be TRBD1 (6 bases). Trimming shortened V by 3 bases and J by 3 bases, and 13 bases separated the two germline ends. The CDR3 contains 15 residues. Germline V gene data show CDR1 as SGDLS and CDR2 as YYNGEE. The CDR3 spells CASSGGGGLNQPQHF. For the CDR3, the DNA is TGTGCCAGCAGCGGGGGGGGCGGCCTCAATCAGCCCCAGCATTTT.

The chain carries TRBV20-1 and TRBJ2-1; D might be TRBD1 or TRBD2, each matching 6 bases. V was clipped by 0 bases and J by 8 bases, with 20 bases between them. The CDR3 covers 16 residues. Per the germline V gene, CDR1 is DFQATT and CDR2 is SNEGSKA (reference sequence). The CDR3, as DNA: TGCAGTGCTAGAGATCCGGTGGGACATACGGGGGATGAGCAGTTCTTC. Amino acid sequence: CSARDPVGHTGDEQFF.

The genes are TRBV7-9 and TRBJ1-4, with D unclear. CDR3 length: 13 residues. V lost 1 base and J lost 6, with 6 bases in between. The germline V gene has CDR1 SEHNR and CDR2 FQNEAQ (reference sequence). In DNA, the CDR3 is TGTGCCAGCAGCTTAGGCCGAGATGAAAAACTGTTTTTT. It codes for CASSLGRDEKLFF.

J is TRBJ2-7 and V is TRBV3-1; D ambiguous. Germline CDR1 reads LGHDT; CDR2 reads YNNKEL (reference sequence). CDR3 size: 12 residues. V lost 2 bases, J lost 3 bases, and 5 bases lay in between. The CDR3 DNA follows: TGTGCCAGCAGCCAATCAGACTACGAGCAGTACTTC. Amino acid sequence: CASSQSDYEQYF.

This chain links TRBV30 with TRBJ1-4; D remains ambiguous. From germline, CDR1 is GTSNPN and CDR2 SVGIG (reference sequence). Trimming stripped 0 bases from V and 6 bases from J, with 11 bases between. This CDR3 is 14 amino acids long. The CDR3 loop reads CAWSVQALDEKLFF. CDR3 DNA: TGTGCCTGGAGTGTTCAGGCTCTGGATGAAAAACTGTTTTTT.

The chain joins TRBV12-5 to TRBJ1-4, with D perhaps TRBD1 (6 bases). V was cut by 1 base and J by 8 bases, with 14 bases left in between. Per the germline V gene, CDR1 is LGHNT and CDR2 is FRNRAP. This CDR3 has 15 amino acids. In nucleotides, the CDR3 is TGTGCTAGTGGTTTGGACAGGGTCCCGTGGGAAAAACTGTTTTTT. It encodes CASGLDRVPWEKLFF.

V and J are TRBV24-1 and TRBJ1-1, with a tentative D call TRBD1 (6 bases). V was cut by 4 bases and J by 2 bases, with 16 bases left in between. This CDR3 spans 16 amino acids. The germline V gene has CDR1 KGHDR and CDR2 SFDVKD. CDR3 coding DNA: TGTGCCACCAGTGACTCCTATGGGGGGGCTAACACTGAAGCTTTCTTT. This codes for CATSDSYGGANTEAFF.

This clonotype appeared a few times. J is TRBJ2-3 and V is TRBV5-6; possible D gene TRBD2, 5 bases. Germline-derived CDR1 and CDR2 are SGHDT and YYEEEE. Trimming left V 4 bases short and J 5 bases short, with 14 bases between. This CDR3 is built from 14 residues. This chain's CDR3 is CASSTTGIRDTQYF. CDR3 in DNA: TGTGCCAGCAGCACGACCGGGATCCGAGATACGCAGTATTTT.

The V and J genes are TRBV5-1 and TRBJ2-5, with 8 bases identical to TRBD1. The DNA end favors TRBJ2-7, so the J call may be wrong. Looked up from germline, CDR1 is SGHRS and CDR2 is YFSETQ. The CDR3 length is 14 residues. Here the CDR3 reads CASSHLGQGDEQYF. CDR3 coding DNA: TGCGCCAGCAGCCACCTCGGACAGGGCGACGAGCAGTACTTC.

The chain has TRBV10-3 and TRBJ1-1, with D possibly TRBD1 on 6 matching bases. The CDR3 is made up of 14 amino acids. Germline assignment: CDR1 ENHRY and CDR2 SYGVKD. Trimming stripped 4 bases from V and 11 bases from J, with 20 bases between. The CDR3 loop is CAISGGGSGVTAFF. The CDR3 bases are TGTGCCATCAGTGGAGGGGGGAGCGGGGTTACGGCTTTCTTT.

CDR3: CASSRRGQNNEQYF. CDR3 DNA: TGTGCCAGCAGCAGGCGGGGACAGAACAATGAGCAGTACTTC. This chain joins TRBV7-2 and TRBJ2-1; TRBD1 might be the D (7 bases). The closer fit of TRBJ2-7 to the DNA end suggests the J call may be wrong. The CDR3 has 14 amino acids. Germline CDR1 SGHTA, CDR2 FQGNSA.

V usage is TRBV4-1 and J usage is TRBJ1-5, with a weak D call TRBD1 (5 bases). The germline V gene encodes CDR1 MGHRA and CDR2 YSYEKL. Trimming took off 3 bases at V and 3 bases at J, with 12 bases between the two ends. The CDR3 sequence is 15 residues long. DNA for the CDR3: TGCGCCAGCAGCCAGACCGGGGACCACAATCAGCCCCAGCATTTT. This translates into CASSQTGDHNQPQHF.